The clone carrying this TCR beta chain appeared a single time. The antigen is unknown. The sample comes from a study of T cell responses to AZD1222 COVID-19 vaccine. Study-wide findings and caveats: Repertoires were obtained solely post-peak T cell response. The donor cohort was predominantly white British with a female majority, and clonal diversity may have been underestimated. Close to half of spike-specific TCRs reportedly recognize unmutated variant regions.

The germline V and J ends were trimmed by 6 bases and 1 base, with 10 bases remaining between them. CDR1 and CDR2 from the germline V gene are MNHNY and SVGAGI (reference sequence). This CDR3 has 15 residues. Clones were read by immunoSEQ multiplex PCR, and TCRdb kept only the in-frame ones, dropping some. The repertoire has 150,000 to 200,000 clones, 94% of them found once; the top ten carry 4% to 5.5%. J is TRBJ2-6 and V is TRBV6-6, with D uncertain. Material: peripheral blood, obtained 28 days after the second AZD1222 dose. The TCR sequence derives from an adult who received the AZD1222 COVID-19 vaccine. The CDR3 coding sequence is TGTGCCAGCAGCAACAGACCGTCTGGGGCCAACGTCCTGACTTTC. This sequence encodes CASSNRPSGANVLTF.